This T cell receptor (beta chain) was observed in a study of blood T cell repertoires in COVID-19. Study-wide context: Samples came from the United States, Italy and Spain, spanning acute and convalescent COVID-19.

Authors' data handling: Researchers report that nucleated cell counts were estimated from reference gene primer amplification. Profiled with immunoSEQ multiplex PCR; TCRdb holds only in-frame clones, not every one. The V and J calls and clone size were taken over from that table, and D and trimming were inferred from the DNA. Of tens of thousands of clones in the sample, about 82% are singletons; the top ten hold under 3.5%. Germline trimming cut 6 bases from V and 11 bases from J; bases unmatched to any gene: 5. CDR3 length: 13 amino acids. The receptor was derived from a man aged 45-65 years with acute or convalescent COVID-19. The rearrangement links TRBV12-3 or TRBV12-4 to TRBJ2-1; 12 bases align to TRBD1. The material sequenced was peripheral blood. DNA of the CDR3: TGTGCCAGCAGGCCGGGACAGGGGGCGAAGCAGTTCTTC. Its protein product is CASRPGQGAKQFF.